This TCR beta chain came from a study of T cell responses to AZD1222 COVID-19 vaccine. At the level of the study: Second-dose intervals near 4 or 12 weeks were combined.

Germline lookup yields CDR1 SGHRS and CDR2 YFSETQ. Trimming removed 0 bases from V and 1 base from J, with 16 bases in between. The CDR3 runs to 17 residues. The table came from immunoSEQ multiplex PCR; TCRdb's copy has only in-frame clones and leaves some out. The sample contains 160,000 or so clones, less than 90% of which appear only once. The study, taken as a whole, reports: Donors, mostly white British, included more females; clonal diversity was possibly underestimated. Repertoires were obtained solely post-peak T cell response.

In its sample, this clone was seen a few times. Its antigen is not identified. The input for sequencing was peripheral blood, taken on day 0 of AZD1222 vaccination. The J gene is TRBJ1-1, the V gene TRBV5-1; no clear D. The clonotype comes from an adult in good health. CDR3 nucleotide sequence: TGCGCCAGCAGCTTGGAAAGGACGGACGGTACGAACACTGAAGCTTTCTTT. Protein: CASSLERTDGTNTEAFF.